The 7 T cell receptor beta chains listed next were all sequenced from one sample in a study of Ad26.COV2.S vaccination and SARS-CoV-2 variants. Treatment of the sample: some 20 received Ad26.COV2.S at low or high dose, single or two shots; about 5 received placebo; per-sample allocation not given. The samples were gathered on day 63 after the first injection of vaccine or placebo. Sequenced by immunoSEQ multiplex PCR; TCRdb stores in-frame clones only, minus some. In the table there are some 640,000 clones, around 90% of which are singletons. The sample here was peripheral blood, taken in a trial of Ad26.COV2.S vaccine versus placebo. Source of these receptors: a person aged 18-65 years who received the Ad26.COV2.S COVID-19 vaccine or a placebo.

This clone appeared once. The chain uses TRBV19 and TRBJ2-7; 8 bases match TRBD1. The V segment lost 11 bases and the J segment 1 base; nucleotides outside the gene matches: 4. The germline CDR1 and CDR2 sequences are LNHDA and SQIVND (reference sequence). The length of the CDR3 is 12 residues. As DNA, the CDR3 is TGTGCCGGACGACAGGGGTCCTACGAGCAGTACTTC. It is translated as CAGRQGSYEQYF.

The V call is TRBV27, the J call TRBJ1-4; 10 bases fit TRBD1. Germline V lookup: CDR1 MNHEY, CDR2 SMNVEV (reference sequence). V lost 5 bases to trimming and J lost 7 bases; unmatched junction nucleotides: 10. The CDR3 spans 16 residues. CDR3: CASSPHGGTGVEKLFF. CDR3 DNA sequence: TGTGCCAGCAGTCCCCATGGGGGGACAGGGGTTGAAAAACTGTTTTTT.

The V gene is TRBV5-1, the J gene TRBJ2-3; no firm D call. The CDR3 is made up of 14 amino acids. The germline V and J ends were trimmed by 1 base and 10 bases, with 16 bases remaining between them. Germline V gene data show CDR1 as SGHRS and CDR2 as YFSETQ. In DNA form, the CDR3 reads TGCGCCAGCAGCTTGTCTGCTGGGTTCTTGGCGCAGTATTTT. Its translation: CASSLSAGFLAQYF.

This sequence joins TRBV18 and TRBJ2-3, with TRBD1 matching over 8 bases. This CDR3 is built from 15 residues. V lost 4 bases to trimming and J lost 6 bases; unmatched junction nucleotides: 9. Germline-derived CDR1 and CDR2 are KGHSH and LQKENI. CDR3 amino acids: CASSRDRHESDTQYF. DNA for the CDR3: TGTGCCAGCTCACGGGACAGGCACGAATCCGATACGCAGTATTTT.

This clone has only one observation. The V and J genes are TRBV14 and TRBJ2-1, with 12 positions matching TRBD2. Germline assignment: CDR1 SGHDN and CDR2 FVKESK. The CDR3 covers 13 residues. J was trimmed by 5 bases and V by 8 bases; bases with no gene match: 1. CDR3 region: CASGLAGNNEQFF. The CDR3 DNA sequence: TGTGCCAGCGGACTAGCGGGAAACAATGAGCAGTTCTTC.

The J gene is TRBJ2-5, the V gene TRBV27; 7 bases align to TRBD1. This CDR3 contains 16 residues. The V and J ends lost 4 bases and 4 bases, in that order; junction bases with no gene match: 12. Germline V gene lookup returns CDR1 MNHEY and CDR2 SMNVEV (reference sequence). This chain's CDR3 is CASSSLWAGGRETQYF. The CDR3 region has the DNA TGTGCCAGCAGTTCTCTTTGGGCAGGGGGACGAGAGACCCAGTACTTC.

Remarks on this clone: The junction departs from the called germline gene at one end, perhaps through a read error. The chain has TRBV6-5 and TRBJ2-2; 7 bases are shared with TRBD2. Germline CDR1 is MNHEY and CDR2 is SVGAGI. There are 15 residues in the CDR3. CDR3 amino acids: CAARMGGPNTGELFF. CDR3 in DNA: TGTGCCGCGAGGATGGGAGGGCCGAATACCGGGGAGCTGTTTTTT.